The entry below describes one TCR beta chain. These data come from a study of blood T cell repertoires in COVID-19. Measured with immunoSEQ multiplex PCR; TCRdb has only the in-frame clones, and not every one. Of approximately 400,000 clones in the sample, more than 70% were seen once. Per germline, CDR1 SGDLS and CDR2 YYNGEE. The CDR3 spans 15 residues. J lost 2 bases, V lost 4 bases, and 4 bases had no gene match. The clonotype originates from a woman between 50 and 59 years old with COVID-19, enrolled during active disease. Sequenced input: peripheral blood. The chain couples TRBV9 to TRBJ1-2; 11 bases fit TRBD1. CDR3: CASSPWTGGNYGYTF. CDR3 nucleotides: TGTGCCAGCAGCCCATGGACAGGGGGCAACTATGGCTACACCTTC.